These 15 T cell receptor beta chains came from one sample sequenced in a study of blood T cell repertoires in COVID-19. The repertoire was sequenced with immunoSEQ multiplex PCR; TCRdb's copy has only in-frame clones and lacks some. This sample yields some 120,000 clones, of which around four fifths are seen a single time; 15% to 20% belongs to the top ten. The sample was PBMCs or T cells enriched from blood (not recorded which). The source is a man aged 30 to 39 who had recovered from COVID-19.

The count of this clone is one. The rearrangement uses TRBV25-1 and TRBJ1-3; 9 nucleotides agree with TRBD1. The CDR3 extends over 14 amino acids. CDR1 MGHDK and CDR2 SYGVNS come from the germline V gene. V dropped 9 bases and J dropped 3; count of bases not matched to a gene: 6. CDR3 coding DNA: TGTGCCAGAACAGGGGGCGCGTATGGAAACACCATATATTTT. Translating gives CARTGGAYGNTIYF.

The rearrangement joins TRBV18 to TRBJ1-4, with TRBD1 matching over 10 bases. CDR3 length: 16 residues. After removal of 1 base from V and 8 bases from J, the junction contained 7 bases not matched to a gene. CDR1 and CDR2 from the germline V gene are KGHSH and LQKENI. The CDR3 nucleotides are TGTGCCAGCTCACCACTATCCGGGACAGGGGACGAAAAACTGTTTTTT. This codes for CASSPLSGTGDEKLFF.

This clone appeared a few times. The rearrangement links TRBV21-1 to TRBJ2-7; TRBD1, as called in the table, went unchecked against the DNA. TRBV21-1 is reported as a pseudogene. This CDR3 comprises 15 residues. In DNA, the CDR3 is TGTGCCAGCAGCTGGGGCCGAGGACGCACCTACGAGCAGTACGTC. Protein product: CASSWGRGRTYEQYV.

This chain uses TRBV29-1 with TRBJ1-2, with D unresolved. CDR1 is SQVTM, CDR2 ANQGSEA, per germline. The CDR3 runs 11 residues. V was trimmed by 4 bases and J by 3 bases, leaving 6 bases between them. The CDR3 nucleotides are TGCAGCGTTGTATTCGACTATGGCTACACCTTC. Protein product: CSVVFDYGYTF.

The chain recombines TRBV6-5 with TRBJ2-1; tentative D call: TRBD1 (5 bases). This CDR3 contains 13 residues. Germline loops: CDR1 MNHEY, CDR2 SVGAGI. V gave up 6 bases and J gave up 8 bases, with 14 bases separating them. The CDR3 DNA reads as TGTGCCAGCAGACGCAGGGAACCCCATGAGCAGTTCTTC. Its translation: CASRRREPHEQFF.

This chain connects TRBV27 to TRBJ1-5, with D uncertain. CDR1 is MNHEY, CDR2 SMNVEV, per germline (reference sequence). The germline V and J ends were trimmed by 6 bases and 7 bases, with 16 bases remaining between them. The CDR3 is 14 residues long. CDR3 region: CASSPSGGGQPQHF. In DNA form, the CDR3 reads TGTGCCAGCAGCCCTAGTGGCGGCGGCCAGCCCCAGCATTTT.

The V and J genes are TRBV10-3 and TRBJ1-1; tentative D call: TRBD1 (6 bases). V gave up 4 bases and J gave up 0 bases, with 6 bases separating them. Germline V CDR1 and CDR2: ENHRY, SYGVKD. There are 13 residues in the CDR3. The chain's CDR3 is CAISGDMNTEAFF. CDR3 coding DNA: TGTGCCATCAGTGGGGACATGAACACTGAAGCTTTCTTT.

This sequence joins TRBV6-5 and TRBJ2-2, with TRBD1 matching 10 bases. V was pared by 8 bases and J by 3 bases, with 3 bases of the junction left unmatched. The CDR3 contains 14 residues. Per the germline V gene, CDR1 is MNHEY and CDR2 is SVGAGI. This chain's CDR3 is CASDRGPDTGELFF. Here the CDR3 DNA reads TGTGCCAGCGACAGGGGGCCTGACACCGGGGAGCTGTTTTTT.

The rearrangement uses TRBV11-2 and TRBJ1-1, with 8 bases that match TRBD1. With V trimmed by 1 base and J by 7 bases, 8 bases remained unmatched. The CDR3 contains 15 residues. Germline-derived CDR1 and CDR2 are SGHAT and FQNNGV. The chain's CDR3 is CASSLAGQGHDEAFF. The CDR3 DNA reads as TGTGCCAGCAGCTTAGCCGGACAGGGTCACGATGAAGCTTTCTTT.

This clone was seen a few times. The rearrangement uses TRBV5-1 and TRBJ1-5; 7 bases are a match to TRBD1. Per germline, CDR1 SGHRS and CDR2 YFSETQ. This CDR3 is 16 amino acids long. The junction had 13 bases not matched to a gene; V was cut back by 6 bases and J by 4 bases. DNA for the CDR3: TGCGCCAGCACTAAGTACCGGGACAGAGATAATCAGCCCCAGCATTTT. Protein: CASTKYRDRDNQPQHF.

The chain is built from TRBV4-1 and TRBJ1-3; D remains unclear. Trimming took 4 bases from V and 0 from J, leaving 4 bases between them. The CDR3 has 13 amino acids. Germline V gives CDR1 MGHRA, CDR2 YSYEKL. The CDR3 loop reads CASSPSSGNTIYF. CDR3 sequence (DNA): TGCGCCAGCAGCCCCTCCTCTGGAAACACCATATATTTT.

This clone was detected a few times. V usage is TRBV6-5 and J usage is TRBJ2-1; 8 bases map to TRBD1. The length of the CDR3 is 15 residues. Germline V CDR1 and CDR2: MNHEY, SVGAGI. Germline trimming cut 2 bases from V and 9 bases from J; bases unmatched to any gene: 9. The CDR3 reads CASSYAFGQGLEQFF. CDR3 sequence (DNA): TGTGCCAGCAGTTACGCCTTCGGACAGGGTCTTGAGCAGTTCTTC.

The CDR3 DNA sequence: TGTGCCAGCAGTTTAAACAGGGGGTTTAATCAGCCCCAGCATTTT. Encoded protein: CASSLNRGFNQPQHF. The rearrangement uses TRBV28 and TRBJ1-5; the match to TRBD1 covers 8 bases. The CDR3 contains 15 residues. Germline V gene lookup returns CDR1 MDHEN and CDR2 SYDVKM. The trim removed 2 bases at V and 4 bases at J, leaving 4 bases unmatched.

This clone was counted once. The genes are TRBV19 and TRBJ2-5; D unresolved. The CDR3 is made up of 13 amino acids. V dropped 0 bases and J dropped 5 bases, with 7 bases sitting between them. Germline CDR1 LNHDA, CDR2 SQIVND (reference sequence). The CDR3 reads CASSIDYAETQYF. CDR3 bases: TGTGCCAGTAGTATAGACTACGCGGAGACCCAGTACTTC.

CDR3 region: CASSADRGGQPQHF. Here the CDR3 DNA reads TGTGCCAGCAGTGCCGACAGGGGAGGTCAGCCCCAGCATTTT. V is TRBV28 and J is TRBJ1-5, with TRBD1 identical over 8 bases. Germline V gene sequence: CDR1 MDHEN, CDR2 SYDVKM. The V and J ends lost 5 bases and 6 bases, in that order; junction bases with no gene match: 6. The CDR3 has 14 residues.